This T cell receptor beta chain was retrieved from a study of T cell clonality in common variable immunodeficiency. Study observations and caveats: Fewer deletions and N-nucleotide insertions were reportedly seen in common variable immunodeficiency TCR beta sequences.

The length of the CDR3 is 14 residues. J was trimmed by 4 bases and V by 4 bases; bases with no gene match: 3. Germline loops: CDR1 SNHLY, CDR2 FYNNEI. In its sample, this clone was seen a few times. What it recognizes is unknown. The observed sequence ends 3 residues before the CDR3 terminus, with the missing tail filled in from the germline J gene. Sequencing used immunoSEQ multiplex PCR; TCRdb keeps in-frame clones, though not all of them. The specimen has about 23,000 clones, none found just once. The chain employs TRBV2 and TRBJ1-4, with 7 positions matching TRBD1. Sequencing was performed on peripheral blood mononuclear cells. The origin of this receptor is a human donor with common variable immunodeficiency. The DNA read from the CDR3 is TGTGCCAGCAGTGCGACAGGGTATAATGAAAAA. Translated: CASSATGYNEK. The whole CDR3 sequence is CASSATGYNEKLFF.